These 19 T cell receptor beta chains were sequenced from one sample in a study of radiotherapy plus CTLA-4 blockade in lung cancer. The assay was immunoSEQ multiplex PCR, and TCRdb's table has in-frame clones only and misses some. This table has approximately 98,000 clones, about 81% appearing once. Source: peripheral blood, taken from a patient treated with radiotherapy plus ipilimumab. The source is a human donor with non-small cell lung cancer who had a partial response to radiotherapy plus ipilimumab.

This clone was observed a single time. The chain has TRBV5-1 and TRBJ2-1; TRBD2 agrees at 7 bases. The CDR3 extends over 15 amino acids. J lost 1 base, V lost 4 bases, and 5 bases had no gene match. Germline values: CDR1 SGHRS, CDR2 YFSETQ. The CDR3 DNA sequence: TGCGCCAGCAGCGGAATTAGCGGGTCCTACAATGAGCAGTTCTTC. It encodes CASSGISGSYNEQFF. Full variable domain (remainder filled in from reference TRBV5-1 and TRBJ2-1): KAGVTQTPRYLIKTRGQQVTLSCSPISGHRSVSWYQQTPGQGLQFLFEYFSETQRNKGNFPGRFSGRQFSNSRSEMNVSTLELGDSALYLCASSGISGSYNEQFFGPGTRLTVL.

This rearrangement joins TRBV29-1 to TRBJ2-1, with a weak D call TRBD2 (6 bases). Germline lookup yields CDR1 SQVTM and CDR2 ANQGSEA. The length of the CDR3 is 13 residues. V lost 3 bases and J 8 bases, leaving 14 bases between the germline ends. The CDR3 DNA sequence: TGCAGCGTTGATGGAGGGAATAGCTATGAGCAGTTCTTC. Its protein is CSVDGGNSYEQFF.

V usage is TRBV14 and J usage is TRBJ2-2; possible D gene TRBD2, 5 bases. The CDR3 is made up of 18 amino acids. Looked up from germline, CDR1 is SGHDN and CDR2 is FVKESK. The V end lost 1 base, the J end lost 2 bases, and 17 bases lay between the germline ends. The CDR3 coding sequence is TGTGCCAGCAGCCAAGTGAGGTTTCCGGGAATAAACACCGGGGAGCTGTTTTTT. Its translation: CASSQVRFPGINTGELFF.

The chain has TRBV5-5 and TRBJ2-3, with unresolved D. Germline V lookup: CDR1 SGHKS, CDR2 YYEKEE (reference sequence). The CDR3 loop spans 15 amino acids. Trimming shortened V by 1 base and J by 2 bases, and 11 bases separated the two germline ends. The CDR3 spells CASSLLGAYTDTQYF. In nucleotides, the CDR3 is TGTGCCAGCAGCTTGCTTGGAGCCTACACAGATACGCAGTATTTT.

The rearrangement uses TRBV2 and TRBJ2-5; D is perhaps TRBD1 (6 bases). Trimming removed 7 bases at V and 4 bases at J, with 10 bases between. Germline V CDR1 and CDR2: SNHLY, FYNNEI. This CDR3 is 12 amino acids long. The CDR3 region is CASKQGLETQYF. CDR3 DNA sequence: TGTGCCAGCAAGCAGGGGTTAGAGACCCAGTACTTC.

For the CDR3, the DNA is TGTGCCAGCTCCGAGCAGGGGCCTAACTATGGCTACACCTTC. Its translation: CASSEQGPNYGYTF. V usage is TRBV18 and J usage is TRBJ1-2, with TRBD1 as a possible D gene (6 bases). V shed 6 bases and J shed 0 bases, with 11 bases lying between them. Germline CDR1 and CDR2: KGHSH and LQKENI. The CDR3 is 14 amino acids.

The rearrangement uses TRBV11-2 and TRBJ1-1; no reliable D call. CDR3 length equals 14 residues. Germline CDR1 and CDR2: SGHAT and FQNNGV. With 4 bases removed from V and 2 bases from J, the gap between germline ends came to 11 bases. CDR3 in DNA: TGTGCCAGCAGCTCGACACAGAGAAACACTGAAGCTTTCTTT. Protein: CASSSTQRNTEAFF.

V and J are TRBV5-1 and TRBJ2-5; TRBD2 aligns across 8 bases. The V and J ends lost 0 bases and 2 bases, in that order; junction bases with no gene match: 6. This CDR3 region has 16 residues. Per the germline V gene, CDR1 is SGHRS and CDR2 is YFSETQ. The CDR3 is CASSLVLAGGQETQYF. In DNA, the CDR3 is TGCGCCAGCAGCTTGGTGTTGGCGGGGGGACAAGAGACCCAGTACTTC.

The chain has TRBV19 and TRBJ1-1; the D gene is possibly TRBD1 (6 bases). V dropped 5 bases and J dropped 0 bases, with 19 bases sitting between them. Germline V lookup: CDR1 LNHDA, CDR2 SQIVND (reference sequence). CDR3 size: 17 residues. CDR3 in amino acids: CASSYHRARVMNTEAFF. CDR3 nucleotides: TGTGCCAGTAGTTATCACAGGGCGCGGGTAATGAACACTGAAGCTTTCTTT.

The V and J genes are TRBV23-1 and TRBJ1-1; D may be TRBD1 (5 bases). TRBV23-1 is an ORF for which the function is uncertain. CDR3 length: 14 amino acids. V was cut by 0 bases and J by 8 bases, with 13 bases left in between. CDR3 DNA: TGCGCCAGCAGTCAATCAGACAGCGCGATCGAAGCTTTCTTT. Translation gives CASSQSDSAIEAFF.

This chain uses TRBV30 with TRBJ1-5; D remains unclear. The CDR3 runs 16 residues. The V end was cut by 7 bases, the J end by 3 bases, with 22 bases between. CDR1 GTSNPN and CDR2 SVGIG come from the germline V gene (reference sequence). CDR3 DNA: TGTGCCTCCGTCACAAGAGCGACGTACCCCAATCAGCCCCAGCATTTT. It codes for CASVTRATYPNQPQHF.

The V call is TRBV2, the J call TRBJ2-3; TRBD1 matches at 11 bases. CDR1 and CDR2 from the germline V gene are SNHLY and FYNNEI. This CDR3 has 19 amino acids. Trimming removed 6 bases from V and 4 bases from J; junction bases left unmatched: 18. CDR3 protein: CASRAGTGGSSGYADTQYF. CDR3 in DNA: TGTGCCAGCAGGGCCGGGACAGGGGGGTCCTCGGGCTACGCAGATACGCAGTATTTT. Looking up the rest from reference TRBV2 and TRBJ2-3 gives the full variable domain: EPEVTQTPSHQVTQMGQEVILRCVPISNHLYFYWYRQILGQKVEFLVSFYNNEISEKSEIFDDQFSVERPDGSNFTLKIRSTKLEDSAMYFCASRAGTGGSSGYADTQYFGPGTRLTVL.

This rearrangement joins TRBV6-1 to TRBJ1-5; the D is unclear. The CDR3 totals 14 residues. CDR1 is MNHNS and CDR2 is SASEGT in the germline V gene. V was shortened by 8 bases and J by 3 bases, with 14 bases between the two germline ends. CDR3 coding DNA: TGTGCCAGCGAGGGCCGGGAGCACAATCAGCCCCAGCATTTT. Translation gives CASEGREHNQPQHF.

The chain is built from TRBV11-2 and TRBJ2-1, with 10 bases fitting TRBD2. CDR3 size: 17 residues. V shed 3 bases and J 5 bases; nucleotides not matched to a gene: 10. Per the germline V gene, CDR1 is SGHAT and CDR2 is FQNNGV. Written as DNA, the CDR3 is TGTGCCAGCAGCTTTCGATATCTAGCGGGAGTTCACAATGAGCAGTTCTTC. The encoded protein is CASSFRYLAGVHNEQFF.

The chain employs TRBV2 and TRBJ1-1; tentatively, D is TRBD1 (6 bases). Trimming left V 4 bases short and J 0 bases short, with 12 bases between. Germline V lookup: CDR1 SNHLY, CDR2 FYNNEI. The CDR3 has 15 residues. The CDR3 DNA sequence: TGTGCCAGCAGTGCCCAGGGGCGGATGAACACTGAAGCTTTCTTT. Translating it yields CASSAQGRMNTEAFF.

The chain uses TRBV7-9 and TRBJ1-3; no definite D call. Per the germline V gene, CDR1 is SEHNR and CDR2 is FQNEAQ (reference sequence). Trimming removed 5 bases at V and 3 bases at J, with 23 bases between. The CDR3 runs to 18 residues. CDR3 sequence: CASSPKGPGSTGGNTIYF. DNA of the CDR3: TGTGCCAGCAGCCCAAAAGGTCCCGGGTCAACCGGTGGAAACACCATATATTTT.

The chain carries TRBV4-1 and TRBJ1-1, with TRBD1 matching 9 bases. The CDR3 has 18 residues. After removal of 0 bases from V and 1 base from J, the junction contained 9 bases not matched to a gene. The germline gives CDR1 MGHRA, CDR2 YSYEKL. The CDR3 is CASSQDYRGRRGNTEAFF. In DNA form, the CDR3 reads TGCGCCAGCAGCCAAGATTACAGGGGGCGAAGGGGGAACACTGAAGCTTTCTTT.

The V call is TRBV29-1, the J call TRBJ2-3; possibly TRBD2 for D (6 bases). The CDR3 spans 17 residues. Trimming pared 1 base from V and 2 bases from J, leaving 19 bases between. CDR1 is SQVTM, CDR2 ANQGSEA, per germline. CDR3 DNA: TGCAGCGTTGAAGTGATAGGGACCTCGGGGGTCACAGATACGCAGTATTTT. Encoded protein: CSVEVIGTSGVTDTQYF.

V is TRBV6-6 and J is TRBJ1-5; D may be TRBD1 (5 bases). Trimming removed 0 bases from V and 6 bases from J, with 12 bases in between. CDR3 length equals 15 residues. Looked up from germline, CDR1 is MNHNY and CDR2 is SVGAGI (reference sequence). CDR3 in DNA: TGTGCCAGCAGTTACTCGGGGGGAGGCAGTCAGCCCCAGCATTTT. Its translation: CASSYSGGGSQPQHF.